The present entry profiles one TCR beta chain with its context. Its antigen is still unknown. This CDR3 has 13 residues. Germline V gives CDR1 SGHVS, CDR2 FQNEAQ. V lost 2 bases, J lost 2 bases, and 7 bases lay in between. This sample was included in a study of OX40 agonist ivuxolimab in advanced cancers. Broader study findings: Circulating CD4+ and CD8+ T cells showed clonal expansion by week 6 at 0.1 to 3.0 mg/kg. The authors did not determine the antigen specificity of the expanded peripheral T cells. Clonal expansion among partial responders at 0.1-3.0 mg/kg ranked near the lowest.

TCRdb keeps only in-frame clones here, not all; method: immunoSEQ multiplex PCR. The sample has about 25,000 clones, 81% seen once; the top ten hold less than 25%. The rearrangement uses TRBV7-8 and TRBJ2-7, with D uncertain. This clonotype originated in an adult with an advanced solid tumor such as melanoma, head and neck, liver or kidney cancer. The sequencing used CD4+ or CD8+ T cells sorted from blood, collected in a trial of the OX40 agonist ivuxolimab. As DNA, the CDR3 is TGTGCCAGCAGCTTATCCGGACCCTACGAGCAGTACTTC. Protein: CASSLSGPYEQYF.